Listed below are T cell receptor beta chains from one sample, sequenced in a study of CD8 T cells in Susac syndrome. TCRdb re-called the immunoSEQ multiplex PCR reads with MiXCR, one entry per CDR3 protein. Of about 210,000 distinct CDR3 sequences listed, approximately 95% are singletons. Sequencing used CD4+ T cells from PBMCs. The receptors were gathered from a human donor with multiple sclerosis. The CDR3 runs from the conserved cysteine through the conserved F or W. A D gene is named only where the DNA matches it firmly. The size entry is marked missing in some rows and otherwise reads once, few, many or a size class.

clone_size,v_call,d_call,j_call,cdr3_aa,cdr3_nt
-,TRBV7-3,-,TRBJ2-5,CASAGGPQETQYF,TGTGCCAGCGCCGGGGGCCCACAAGAGACCCAGTACTTC
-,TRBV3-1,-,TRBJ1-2,CASSPQGYDYGYTF,TGTGCCAGCAGTCCCCAGGGGTACGACTATGGCTACACCTTC
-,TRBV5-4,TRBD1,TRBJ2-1,CASRQGQGDEQFF,TGTGCCAGCAGGCAGGGGCAGGGGGATGAGCAGTTCTTC
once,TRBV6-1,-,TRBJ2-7,CASSERVGRTFILSYEQYF,TGTGCCAGCAGTGAAAGGGTGGGCAGGACCTTCATCCTAAGCTACGAGCAGTACTTC
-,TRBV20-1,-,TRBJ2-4,CSASPKGHIQYF,TGCAGTGCTAGTCCGAAGGGGCACATTCAGTACTTC
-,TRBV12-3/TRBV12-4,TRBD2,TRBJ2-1,CASSWGLSSYNEQFF,TGTGCCAGCAGTTGGGGACTAAGCTCCTACAATGAGCAGTTCTTC
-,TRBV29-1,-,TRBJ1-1,CSVTLWGANTEAFF,TGCAGCGTCACATTGTGGGGCGCAAACACTGAAGCTTTCTTT
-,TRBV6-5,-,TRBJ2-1,CASSYFLEGLTTYNEQFF,TGTGCCAGCAGTTACTTCCTTGAGGGACTCACGACTTACAATGAGCAGTTCTTC
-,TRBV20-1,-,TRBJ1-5,CSARDSGNSNQPQHF,TGCAGTGCTAGAGATAGTGGTAATAGCAATCAGCCCCAGCATTTT
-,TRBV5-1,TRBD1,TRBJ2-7,CASGTGGSSYEQYF,TGCGCCAGCGGGACAGGGGGAAGCTCCTACGAGCAGTACTTC
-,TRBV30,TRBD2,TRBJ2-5,CAWTSGRAGGETQYF,TGTGCCTGGACTAGCGGGAGGGCCGGAGGAGAGACCCAGTACTTC
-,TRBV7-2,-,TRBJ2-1,CASSFTASSYNEQFF,TGTGCCAGCAGCTTCACGGCAAGCTCCTACAATGAGCAGTTCTTC
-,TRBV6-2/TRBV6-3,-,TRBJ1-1,CASSYEGENTEAFF,TGTGCCAGCAGTTACGAGGGGGAAAACACTGAAGCTTTCTTT
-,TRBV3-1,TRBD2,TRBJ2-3,CASSPLAGAADTQYF,TGTGCCAGCAGCCCCCTAGCGGGGGCGGCAGATACGCAGTATTTT
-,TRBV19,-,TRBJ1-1,CASSFQGGYTEAFF,TGTGCCAGTAGCTTCCAGGGTGGGTACACTGAAGCTTTCTTT
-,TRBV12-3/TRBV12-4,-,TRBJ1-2,CASSLLQGYGGYTF,TGTGCCAGCAGTTTGTTACAGGGTTATGGTGGCTACACCTTC
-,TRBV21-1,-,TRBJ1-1,CASSSAGTLNTEAFF,TGTGCCAGCAGCAGCGCCGGGACACTGAACACTGAAGCTTTCTTT
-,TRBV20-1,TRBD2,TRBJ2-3,CSAWGSGTSRTDTQYF,TGCAGTGCTTGGGGATCCGGGACTAGTAGGACAGATACGCAGTATTTT
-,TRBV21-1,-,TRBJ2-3,CASSKGGGRCWDTQYF,TGTGCCAGCAGCAAAGGGGGCGGCCGTTGTTGGGATACGCAGTATTTT
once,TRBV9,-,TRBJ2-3,CASSVGQLSTQYF,TGTGCCAGCAGCGTAGGACAGTTATCTACGCAGTATTTT
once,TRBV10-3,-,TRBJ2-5,CAITELAFGTQYF,TGTGCCATCACTGAGCTTGCGTTTGGGACCCAGTACTTC
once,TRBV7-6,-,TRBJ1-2,CASSLTGTGNYGYTF,TGTGCCAGCAGCTTAACTGGGACCGGAAACTATGGCTACACCTTC
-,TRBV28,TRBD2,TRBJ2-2,CASSGTSNGELFF,TGTGCCAGCAGCGGGACTAGTAACGGGGAGCTGTTTTTT
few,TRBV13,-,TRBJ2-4,CASSPGGERDIQYF,TGTGCCAGCAGCCCCGGTGGCGAAAGAGACATTCAGTACTTC
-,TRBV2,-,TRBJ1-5,CASSMGRGNQPQHF,TGTGCCAGCAGTATGGGGCGGGGGAATCAGCCCCAGCATTTT
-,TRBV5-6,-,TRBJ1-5,CASSFRGQYNQPQHF,TGTGCCAGCAGCTTCCGCGGGCAGTACAATCAGCCCCAGCATTTT
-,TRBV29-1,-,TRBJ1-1,CSVELGTEAFF,TGCAGCGTTGAGTTGGGGACTGAAGCTTTCTTT
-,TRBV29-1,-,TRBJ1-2,CVAGPGYTF,TGCGTCGCCGGACCGGGCTACACCTTC
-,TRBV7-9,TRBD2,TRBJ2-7,CASSLPGLTNYEQYF,TGTGCCAGCAGCCTCCCGGGACTAACAAACTACGAGCAGTACTTC
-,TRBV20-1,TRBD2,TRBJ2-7,CSARTSGRIGSVEQYF,TGCAGTGCTAGGACTAGCGGGAGAATCGGTTCGGTCGAGCAGTACTTC
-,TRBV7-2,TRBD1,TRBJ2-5,CASSLDRGHETQYF,TGTGCCAGCAGCTTAGACAGGGGGCACGAGACCCAGTACTTC
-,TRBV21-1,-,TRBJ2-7,CASSPEGRDGEQYF,TGTGCCAGCAGCCCCGAAGGGCGGGATGGCGAGCAGTACTTC
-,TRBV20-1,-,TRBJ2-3,CSARVPPPQDTQYF,TGCAGTGCTAGAGTCCCTCCCCCACAAGATACGCAGTATTTT
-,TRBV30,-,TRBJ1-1,CAWSNTEAFF,TGTGCCTGGTCCAACACTGAAGCTTTCTTT
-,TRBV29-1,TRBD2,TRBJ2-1,CSVAPGTSGFEQFF,TGCAGCGTTGCCCCCGGGACTAGCGGGTTTGAGCAGTTCTTC
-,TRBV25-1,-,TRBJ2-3,CASGGYSTDTQYF,TGTGCCAGCGGCGGGTATAGCACAGATACGCAGTATTTT
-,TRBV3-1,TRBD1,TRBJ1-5,CASSQSGQGNQPQHF,TGTGCCAGCAGCCAATCGGGACAGGGGAATCAGCCCCAGCATTTT
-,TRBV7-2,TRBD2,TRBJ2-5,CASSPQLAGGETQYF,TGTGCCAGCAGCCCACAACTAGCGGGGGGGGAGACCCAGTACTTC
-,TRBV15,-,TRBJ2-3,CATSRPTGRATDTQYF,TGTGCCACCAGCAGACCCACCGGGCGGGCCACAGATACGCAGTATTTT
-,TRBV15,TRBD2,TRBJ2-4,CATSGSGSGNIQYF,TGTGCCACCAGCGGGAGCGGGAGTGGTAACATTCAGTACTTC
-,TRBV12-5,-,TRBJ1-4,CASGRGTDNEKLFF,TGTGCTAGTGGACGCGGGACGGATAATGAAAAACTGTTTTTT
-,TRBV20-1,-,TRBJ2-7,CSARDYRGGEQYF,TGCAGTGCTAGAGATTATAGGGGGGGCGAGCAGTACTTC
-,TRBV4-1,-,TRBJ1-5,CASSPLAPSAQPQHF,TGCGCCAGCAGCCCCCTGGCACCCAGCGCCCAGCCCCAGCATTTT
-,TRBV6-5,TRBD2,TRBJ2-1,CASRADGTNNEQFF,TGTGCCAGCAGAGCTGACGGGACTAACAATGAGCAGTTCTTC
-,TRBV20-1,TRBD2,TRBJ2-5,CSAGYSGRAFGETQYF,TGCAGTGCTGGGTATAGCGGGAGGGCCTTTGGGGAGACCCAGTACTTC
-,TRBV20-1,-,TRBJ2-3,CSLAREIPQYF,TGCAGTCTAGCCAGGGAGATCCCCCAGTATTTT
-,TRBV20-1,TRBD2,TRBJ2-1,CSAETSGAIIEQFF,TGCAGTGCAGAGACTAGCGGGGCGATTATTGAGCAGTTCTTC
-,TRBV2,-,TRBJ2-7,CASRLRDVTYEQYF,TGTGCCAGCAGGCTCCGGGACGTTACCTACGAGCAGTACTTC
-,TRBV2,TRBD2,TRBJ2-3,CASSTTSGRTTDTQYF,TGTGCCAGCAGCACGACTAGCGGGAGAACCACAGATACGCAGTATTTT
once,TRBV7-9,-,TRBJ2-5,CASSQGQTETQYF,TGTGCCAGCAGCCAGGGACAAACGGAGACCCAGTACTTC
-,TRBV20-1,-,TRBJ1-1,CSAMGNTEAFF,TGCAGTGCTATGGGGAACACTGAAGCTTTCTTT
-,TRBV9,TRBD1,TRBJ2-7,CASSVGRGTGEQYF,TGTGCCAGCAGCGTAGGAAGAGGGACAGGGGAGCAGTACTTC
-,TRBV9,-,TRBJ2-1,CASSVLENEQFF,TGTGCCAGCAGCGTCCTAGAGAATGAGCAGTTCTTC